Presented here are 11 T cell receptor beta chains from one specimen sequenced in a study of cytomegalovirus exposure and HLA in healthy donors. PCR used 60 Vbeta primers and 13 Jbeta primers. TCRdb keeps only in-frame clones here, not all; method: immunoSEQ multiplex PCR. There are around 160,000 clones in the sample; about three quarters occur only once, and approximately 5% lies in the top ten. Sequenced input: PBMCs. The receptors originated from a man between 18 and 35 years old in good health and CMV-seropositive.

V is TRBV7-8 and J is TRBJ1-2, with no clear D. This CDR3 contains 16 residues. In germline, CDR1 is SGHVS, CDR2 FQNEAQ. V was pared by 0 bases and J by 2 bases, with 13 bases between. CDR3 DNA: TGTGCCAGCAGCTTAGCATCTCGGACGGGGAACTATGGCTACACCTTC. This encodes CASSLASRTGNYGYTF.

This clone was observed a single time. This rearrangement joins TRBV6-5 to TRBJ1-4, with D possibly TRBD1 on 6 matching bases. Germline assignment: CDR1 MNHEY and CDR2 SVGAGI. The CDR3 has 15 residues. The V gene lost 6 bases and the J gene lost 7 bases, with 18 bases spanning the gap. CDR3 sequence (DNA): TGTGCCAGCAGCCCTCGGACAGCCCCCTTTGAAAAACTGTTTTTT. Protein sequence: CASSPRTAPFEKLFF.

This clone has only a few counts. The V call is TRBV5-1, the J call TRBJ1-5; D gene unclear. V lost 5 bases and J lost 6, with 12 bases in between. The germline V gene encodes CDR1 SGHRS and CDR2 YFSETQ. CDR3 length equals 13 residues. CDR3 sequence: CASSSAGGQPQHF. In DNA form, the CDR3 reads TGCGCCAGCAGTTCGGCAGGAGGTCAGCCCCAGCATTTT.

The chain combines TRBV7-9 with TRBJ1-3; D is uncertain. The germline V gene encodes CDR1 SEHNR and CDR2 FQNEAQ (reference sequence). Trimming cost V 3 bases and J 0 bases, with 18 bases left between them. The CDR3 extends over 18 amino acids. CDR3 coding DNA: TGTGCCAGCAGCTTGAGTCAGCGTCGTCCGGGCTCTGGAAACACCATATATTTT. As protein: CASSLSQRRPGSGNTIYF.

The genes are TRBV10-1 and TRBJ2-1; 13 bases map to TRBD2. V dropped 8 bases and J dropped 3; count of bases not matched to a gene: 10. The germline V gene has CDR1 WNHNN and CDR2 SYGVQD (reference sequence). CDR3 length equals 17 residues. The CDR3 spells CASPPGTSGANYNEQFF. CDR3 bases: TGCGCCAGCCCTCCTGGGACTAGCGGGGCTAACTACAATGAGCAGTTCTTC.

J is TRBJ2-3 and V is TRBV7-2; TRBD1 aligns across 7 bases. Trimming removed 1 base from V and 6 bases from J; junction bases left unmatched: 4. CDR3 length equals 14 residues. Germline V gene data show CDR1 as SGHTA and CDR2 as FQGNSA. The CDR3 reads CASSLGQGSDTQYF. CDR3 in DNA: TGTGCCAGCAGCTTAGGACAGGGTTCCGATACGCAGTATTTT.

This clone was counted between two and nine times. This chain uses TRBV4-1 with TRBJ2-2; 9 bases align to TRBD1. CDR3 length: 15 residues. V gave up 1 base and J gave up 3 bases; unmatched junction bases: 0. The germline V gene encodes CDR1 MGHRA and CDR2 YSYEKL. CDR3 bases: TGCGCCAGCAGCCAAGGGGACAGGGACACCGGGGAGCTGTTTTTT. Translated, it gives CASSQGDRDTGELFF.

Here the CDR3 reads CASSPDRSNQPQHF. The CDR3 DNA reads as TGTGCCAGCAGCCCGGACAGAAGCAATCAGCCCCAGCATTTT. The chain employs TRBV4-2 and TRBJ1-5; possible D gene TRBD1, 6 bases. The CDR3 is made up of 14 amino acids. Germline CDR1 LGHNA, CDR2 YNFKEQ. Trimming pared 4 bases from V and 1 base from J, leaving 8 bases between.

V gene TRBV11-2 combines with J gene TRBJ2-5; 14 nucleotides align to TRBD2. Per germline, CDR1 SGHAT and CDR2 FQNNGV. V lost 5 bases to trimming and J lost 5 bases; unmatched junction nucleotides: 4. This CDR3 comprises 15 residues. The CDR3 sequence: CASSPGLAGVETQYF. CDR3 DNA sequence: TGTGCCAGCAGCCCGGGACTAGCGGGAGTGGAGACCCAGTACTTC.

The rearrangement links TRBV2 to TRBJ2-1, with a weak D call TRBD2 (6 bases). Germline CDR1 SNHLY, CDR2 FYNNEI. This CDR3 has 14 residues. V was shortened by 4 bases and J by 9 bases, with 16 bases between the two germline ends. This chain's CDR3 is CASSVGGTISEQFF. Here the CDR3 DNA reads TGTGCCAGCAGTGTCGGCGGGACCATATCTGAGCAGTTCTTC.

This clone was seen a few times. The chain employs TRBV5-6 and TRBJ1-1; D is unresolved. Looked up from germline, CDR1 is SGHDT and CDR2 is YYEEEE. The CDR3 contains 15 residues. V was clipped by 0 bases and J by 0 bases, with 9 bases between them. In nucleotides, the CDR3 is TGTGCCAGCAGCTTGGAACAGCTAATGAACACTGAAGCTTTCTTT. Protein sequence: CASSLEQLMNTEAFF.